This T cell receptor (beta chain) was found in a study of blood T cells in healthy people across ages. This clonotype was observed many times. This sequence may be a read error, since a much larger clone differs from it by one base. A J-beta primer mix and a sample-barcoded 5' primer were used in a second PCR of roughly 6 to 11 cycles. In TCRdb, the 5' RACE reads were re-called with MiXCR into one record per CDR3 protein. Of fewer than 750,000 distinct CDR3 sequences detected, approximately 52% appear once; the ten largest clones hold roughly 14%. Per germline, CDR1 MNHEY and CDR2 SVGAGI. This CDR3 has 15 amino acids.

The chain joins TRBV6-5 to TRBJ2-1; 7 nucleotides line up with TRBD2. The J call may be wrong; the DNA end is better matched by TRBJ2-7. The receptor comes from a woman older than 75 in good health. The sample consisted of blood. This chain's CDR3 is CASSAGEAGYNEQYF. As DNA, the CDR3 is TGTGCCAGCAGTGCTGGTGAAGCGGGGTACAATGAGCAGTACTTC.